Presented here are 9 T cell receptor beta chains from one specimen sequenced in a study of OX40 agonist ivuxolimab in advanced cancers. TCRdb's table, derived via immunoSEQ multiplex PCR, lists solely in-frame clones and lacks some. The table records some 87,000 clones, over 80% of them present only once. Specimen: CD4+ or CD8+ T cells sorted from blood, collected in a trial of the OX40 agonist ivuxolimab. The source of these receptors is an adult with an advanced solid tumor such as melanoma, head and neck, liver or kidney cancer.

The CDR3 sequence is CASSPGLQGAYEQYF. CDR3 nucleotides: TGTGCCAGCTCACCTGGGTTACAGGGAGCCTACGAGCAGTACTTC. This sequence joins TRBV18 and TRBJ2-7, with a weak D call TRBD1 (6 bases). The ends were cut back, 3 bases at V and 2 bases at J, with 14 bases in the middle. This CDR3 region has 15 residues. CDR1 and CDR2 (germline): KGHSH, LQKENI.

This clone was observed once. The chain has TRBV7-3 and TRBJ2-3, with D unclear. The CDR3 extends over 13 amino acids. Trimming removed 2 bases at V and 3 bases at J, with 6 bases between. CDR1 and CDR2 from the germline V gene are SGHTA and FQGTGA. The CDR3 DNA is TGTGCCAGCAGCTTAGGTTCTACAGATACGCAGTATTTT. Its protein is CASSLGSTDTQYF.

V and J are TRBV18 and TRBJ1-1; D uncertain. Germline CDR1 KGHSH, CDR2 LQKENI. The V end lost 1 base, the J end lost 1 base, and 7 bases lay between the germline ends. This CDR3 spans 14 amino acids. CDR3 sequence: CASSPLGGNTEAFF. In DNA, the CDR3 is TGTGCCAGCTCACCACTTGGTGGGAACACTGAAGCTTTCTTT.

In this sample, this clone turned up once. The J gene is TRBJ2-7, the V gene TRBV28; D gene unclear. The germline V and J ends were trimmed by 4 bases and 2 bases, with 9 bases remaining between them. Germline V lookup: CDR1 MDHEN, CDR2 SYDVKM. This CDR3 spans 13 amino acids. CDR3 residues: CASSWVRAYEQYF. The CDR3 nucleotides read TGTGCCAGCAGTTGGGTCAGAGCCTACGAGCAGTACTTC.

In this sample, this clone turned up once. The rearrangement uses TRBV5-1 and TRBJ2-2, with D maybe TRBD1 (5 bases). This CDR3 is built from 15 residues. The germline gives CDR1 SGHRS, CDR2 YFSETQ. Trimming took off 3 bases at V and 5 bases at J, with 14 bases between the two ends. CDR3 sequence reads: CASSYQGGETGELFF. CDR3 nucleotides: TGCGCCAGCAGCTACCAGGGTGGAGAAACCGGGGAGCTGTTTTTT.

The chain is built from TRBV7-2 and TRBJ2-5, with a weak D call TRBD1 (6 bases). CDR1 is SGHTA, CDR2 FQGNSA, per germline. V shed 0 bases and J shed 4 bases, with 15 bases lying between them. CDR3 length: 16 amino acids. The CDR3 spells CASSLAPRGWGETQYF. DNA for the CDR3: TGTGCCAGCAGCTTAGCTCCGAGGGGGTGGGGAGAGACCCAGTACTTC.

This clone has just one count. The chain carries TRBV5-4 and TRBJ2-2, with 13 bases fitting TRBD2. This CDR3 has 17 residues. Germline loops: CDR1 SGHNT, CDR2 YYREEE (reference sequence). The V gene end was trimmed by 4 bases and the J gene end by 0 bases; junction bases not matched to a gene: 3. CDR3 coding DNA: TGTGCCAGCAGCGGCGGGACTAGCGGGACGAACACCGGGGAGCTGTTTTTT. This translates into CASSGGTSGTNTGELFF.

This clone appeared once. The chain couples TRBV28 to TRBJ1-6; D is perhaps TRBD1 (5 bases). Germline values: CDR1 MDHEN, CDR2 SYDVKM. CDR3 length: 14 residues. Trimming took off 6 bases at V and 2 bases at J, with 8 bases between the two ends. The CDR3 loop is CASRGTAYNSPLHF. CDR3 coding DNA: TGTGCCAGCAGGGGGACGGCCTATAATTCACCCCTCCACTTT.

The J gene is TRBJ1-4, the V gene TRBV7-9; no reliable D call. The V gene lost 2 bases and the J gene lost 7 bases, with 11 bases spanning the gap. The CDR3 is made up of 14 amino acids. Germline CDR1 SEHNR, CDR2 FQNEAQ (reference sequence). The CDR3 DNA sequence: TGTGCCAGCAGCTTAACAGAGAAGTCTGAAAAACTGTTTTTT. It codes for CASSLTEKSEKLFF.